What follows are 7 T cell receptor beta chains derived from one specimen sequenced in a study of T cells after yellow fever vaccination. TCRdb independently ran MiXCR on the 5' RACE reads; one entry per CDR3 protein. The top ten clones hold 3% to 3.5% of a sample with some 320,000 distinct CDR3 sequences, roughly a tenth of them seen once. The source was CD4+ T cells sorted from PBMCs, collected 45 days after the yellow fever booster vaccination. These receptors were taken from a man younger than 35 who received the YFV17D yellow fever vaccine.

The chain links TRBV5-1 to TRBJ1-1; D gene uncertain. V dropped 0 bases and J dropped 3 bases, with 6 bases sitting between them. Germline values: CDR1 SGHRS, CDR2 YFSETQ. The CDR3 runs 13 residues. CDR3 sequence reads: CASSLVEDTEAFF. As DNA, the CDR3 is TGCGCCAGCAGCTTGGTCGAGGACACTGAAGCTTTCTTT.

The chain carries TRBV7-3 and TRBJ2-3; the match to TRBD1 covers 7 bases. Germline CDR1 reads SGHTA; CDR2 reads FQGTGA. With 5 bases clipped from V and 2 bases from J, the junction kept 4 bases outside the gene matches. The CDR3 covers 14 residues. The CDR3: CASSRGQDTDTQYF. The CDR3 nucleotides read TGTGCCAGCAGCCGTGGACAGGACACAGATACGCAGTATTTT.

This clonotype was seen only a few times. The chain is built from TRBV4-2 and TRBJ1-1; possible D gene TRBD1, 5 bases. Germline V gene data show CDR1 as LGHNA and CDR2 as YNFKEQ. The CDR3 is 15 residues long. Trimming took off 1 base at V and 5 bases at J, with 14 bases between the two ends. The CDR3 DNA follows: TGTGCCAGCAGCCAAGGGCCAGGGAAGGGTACTGAAGCTTTCTTT. Its protein product is CASSQGPGKGTEAFF.

The rearrangement links TRBV15 to TRBJ2-1; perhaps TRBD2 as D (6 bases). The ends were cut back, 7 bases at V and 4 bases at J, with 17 bases in the middle. From germline, CDR1 is LNHNV and CDR2 YYDKDF (reference sequence). This CDR3 contains 15 residues. CDR3 DNA: TGTGCCACCACCTCGGGGCGGGGATTATACAATGAGCAGTTCTTC. It codes for CATTSGRGLYNEQFF.

As concerns this clonotype: Being one base from a much bigger clone, this may be a read error. The rearrangement links TRBV7-8 to TRBJ2-5; D is uncertain. The germline gives CDR1 SGHVS, CDR2 FQNEAQ. The CDR3 loop spans 12 amino acids. The V end was cut by 0 bases, the J end by 5 bases, with 4 bases between. CDR3 nucleotide sequence: TGTGCCAGCAGCTTAGCGTTCGAGACCCAGTACTTC. Translation: CASSLAFETQYF.

The chain recombines TRBV7-2 with TRBJ2-4, with D perhaps TRBD2 (5 bases). Looked up from germline, CDR1 is SGHTA and CDR2 is FQGNSA. Trimming pared 4 bases from V and 8 bases from J, leaving 15 bases between. CDR3 length: 14 amino acids. Written as DNA, the CDR3 is TGTGCCAGCAGCTCCCGGATCGCAGCGGACATTCAGTACTTC. This translates into CASSSRIAADIQYF.

The CDR3 loop reads CASSKAAGGTTEAFF. CDR3 DNA sequence: TGTGCCAGTAGTAAGGCTGCCGGGGGAACCACTGAAGCTTTCTTT. The genes are TRBV19 and TRBJ1-1, with a tentative D call TRBD1 (5 bases). Trimming pared 4 bases from V and 4 bases from J, leaving 16 bases between. This CDR3 spans 15 amino acids. Germline V gene sequence: CDR1 LNHDA, CDR2 SQIVND (reference sequence).